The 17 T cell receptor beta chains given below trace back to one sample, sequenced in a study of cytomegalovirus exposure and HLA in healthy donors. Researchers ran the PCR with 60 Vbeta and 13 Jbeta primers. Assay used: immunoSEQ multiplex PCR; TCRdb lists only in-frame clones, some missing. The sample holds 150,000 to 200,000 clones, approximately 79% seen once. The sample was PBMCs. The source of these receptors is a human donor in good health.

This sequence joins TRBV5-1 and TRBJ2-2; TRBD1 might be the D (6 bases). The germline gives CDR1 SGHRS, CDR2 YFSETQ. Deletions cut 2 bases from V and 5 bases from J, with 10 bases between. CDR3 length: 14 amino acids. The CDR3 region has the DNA TGCGCCAGCAGCTTACAACAGGGTACCGGGGAGCTGTTTTTT. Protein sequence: CASSLQQGTGELFF. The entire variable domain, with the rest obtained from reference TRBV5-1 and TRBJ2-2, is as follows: KAGVTQTPRYLIKTRGQQVTLSCSPISGHRSVSWYQQTPGQGLQFLFEYFSETQRNKGNFPGRFSGRQFSNSRSEMNVSTLELGDSALYLCASSLQQGTGELFFGEGSRLTVL.

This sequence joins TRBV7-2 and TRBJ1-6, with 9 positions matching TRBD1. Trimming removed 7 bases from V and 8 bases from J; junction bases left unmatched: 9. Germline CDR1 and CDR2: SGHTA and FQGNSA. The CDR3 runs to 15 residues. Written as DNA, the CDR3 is TGTGCCAGCACAACGTGGGGACAGGGCCATTCACCCCTCCACTTT. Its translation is CASTTWGQGHSPLHF. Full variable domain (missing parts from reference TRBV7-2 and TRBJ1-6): GAGVSQSPSNKVTEKGKDVELRCDPISGHTALYWYRQSLGQGLEFLIYFQGNSAPDKSGLPSDRFSAERTGGSVSTLTIQRTQQEDSAVYLCASTTWGQGHSPLHFGNGTRLTVT.

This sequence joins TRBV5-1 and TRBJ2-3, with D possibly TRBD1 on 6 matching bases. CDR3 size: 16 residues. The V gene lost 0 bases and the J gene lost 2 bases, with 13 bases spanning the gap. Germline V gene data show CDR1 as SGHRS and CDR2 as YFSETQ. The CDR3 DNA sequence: TGCGCCAGCAGCTTGGGGCAGGGGATCTTCACAGATACGCAGTATTTT. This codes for CASSLGQGIFTDTQYF.

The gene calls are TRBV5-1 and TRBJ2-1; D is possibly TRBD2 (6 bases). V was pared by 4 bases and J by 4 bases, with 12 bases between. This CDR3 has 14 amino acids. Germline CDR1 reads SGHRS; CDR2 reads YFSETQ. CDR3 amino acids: CASSPGTSYNEQFF. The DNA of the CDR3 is TGCGCCAGCAGCCCCGGGACTTCTTACAATGAGCAGTTCTTC. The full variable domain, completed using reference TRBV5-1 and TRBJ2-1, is KAGVTQTPRYLIKTRGQQVTLSCSPISGHRSVSWYQQTPGQGLQFLFEYFSETQRNKGNFPGRFSGRQFSNSRSEMNVSTLELGDSALYLCASSPGTSYNEQFFGPGTRLTVL.

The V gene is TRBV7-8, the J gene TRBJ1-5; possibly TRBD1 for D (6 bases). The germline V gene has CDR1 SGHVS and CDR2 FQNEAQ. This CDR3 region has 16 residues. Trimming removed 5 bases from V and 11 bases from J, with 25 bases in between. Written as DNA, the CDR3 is TGTGCCAGCAGCCCGAACAGGGTGGGTGTGTTTTTGTCCCAGCATTTT. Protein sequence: CASSPNRVGVFLSQHF.

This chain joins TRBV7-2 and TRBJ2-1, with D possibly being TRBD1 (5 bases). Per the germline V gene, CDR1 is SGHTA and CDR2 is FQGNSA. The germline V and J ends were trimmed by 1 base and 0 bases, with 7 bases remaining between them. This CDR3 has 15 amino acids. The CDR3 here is CASSLDRSSYNEQFF. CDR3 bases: TGTGCCAGCAGCTTAGACAGGAGCTCCTACAATGAGCAGTTCTTC.

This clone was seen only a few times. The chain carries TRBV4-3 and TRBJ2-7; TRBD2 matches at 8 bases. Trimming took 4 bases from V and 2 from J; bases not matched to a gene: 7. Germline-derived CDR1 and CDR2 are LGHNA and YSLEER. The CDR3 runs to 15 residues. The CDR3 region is CASSPYSGSPYEQYF. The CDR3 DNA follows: TGCGCCAGCAGCCCTTACAGCGGGAGTCCCTACGAGCAGTACTTC.

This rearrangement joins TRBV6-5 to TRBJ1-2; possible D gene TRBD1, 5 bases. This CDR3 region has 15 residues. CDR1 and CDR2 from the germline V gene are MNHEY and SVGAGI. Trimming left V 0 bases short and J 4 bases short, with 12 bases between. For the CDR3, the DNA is TGTGCCAGCAGTTACTCGAAGGGGCCCCTCTATGGCTACACCTTC. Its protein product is CASSYSKGPLYGYTF.

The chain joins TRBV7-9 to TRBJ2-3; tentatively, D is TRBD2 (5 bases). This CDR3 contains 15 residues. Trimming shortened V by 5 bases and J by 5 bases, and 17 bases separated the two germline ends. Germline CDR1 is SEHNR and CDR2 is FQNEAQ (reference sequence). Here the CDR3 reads CASSPAIRAGDTQYF. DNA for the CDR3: TGTGCCAGCAGCCCGGCCATTAGGGCGGGAGATACGCAGTATTTT. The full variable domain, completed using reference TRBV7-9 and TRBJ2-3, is DTGVSQNPRHKITKRGQNVTFRCDPISEHNRLYWYRQTLGQGPEFLTYFQNEAQLEKSRLLSDRFSAERPKGSFSTLEIQRTEQGDSAMYLCASSPAIRAGDTQYFGPGTRLTVL.

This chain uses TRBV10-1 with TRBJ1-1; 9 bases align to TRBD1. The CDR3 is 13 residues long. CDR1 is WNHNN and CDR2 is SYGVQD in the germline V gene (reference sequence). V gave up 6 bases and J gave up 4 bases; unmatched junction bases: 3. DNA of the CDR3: TGCGCCAGCAGGGCGACAGGGGGCACTGAAGCTTTCTTT. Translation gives CASRATGGTEAFF.

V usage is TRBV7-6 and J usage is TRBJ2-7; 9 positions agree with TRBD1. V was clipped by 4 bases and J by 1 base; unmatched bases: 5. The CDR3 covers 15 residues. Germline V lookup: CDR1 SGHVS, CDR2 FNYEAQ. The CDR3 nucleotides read TGTGCCAGCAGCTCGGGACAGGGAGGTTCCTACGAGCAGTACTTC. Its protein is CASSSGQGGSYEQYF.

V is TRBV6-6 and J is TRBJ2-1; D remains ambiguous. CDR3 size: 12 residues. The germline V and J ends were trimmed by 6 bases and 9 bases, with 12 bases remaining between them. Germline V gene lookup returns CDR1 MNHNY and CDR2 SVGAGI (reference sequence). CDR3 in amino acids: CASSRGHGEQFF. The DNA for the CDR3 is TGTGCCAGCAGCCGAGGCCACGGTGAGCAGTTCTTC.

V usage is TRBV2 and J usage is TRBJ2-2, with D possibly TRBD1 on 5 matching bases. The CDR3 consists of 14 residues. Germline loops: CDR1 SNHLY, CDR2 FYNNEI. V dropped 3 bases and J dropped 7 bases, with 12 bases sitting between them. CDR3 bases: TGTGCCAGCAGTGACAGGGTAGATATCGGGGAGCTGTTTTTT. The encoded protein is CASSDRVDIGELFF.

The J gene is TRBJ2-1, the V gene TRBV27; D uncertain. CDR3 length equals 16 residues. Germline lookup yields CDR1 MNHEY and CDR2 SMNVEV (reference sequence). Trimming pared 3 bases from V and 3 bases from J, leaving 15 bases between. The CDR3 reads CASSFLDPLYYNEQFF. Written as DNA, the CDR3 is TGTGCCAGCAGTTTCCTAGACCCCCTTTACTACAATGAGCAGTTCTTC.

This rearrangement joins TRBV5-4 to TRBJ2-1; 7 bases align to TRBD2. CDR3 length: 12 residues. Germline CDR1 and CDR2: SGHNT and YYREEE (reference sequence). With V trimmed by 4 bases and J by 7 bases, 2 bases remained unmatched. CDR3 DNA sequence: TGTGCCAGCAGCCCGGGAGGTAATGAGCAGTTCTTC. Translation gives CASSPGGNEQFF.

The CDR3, as DNA: TGTGCCAGCAGCCCGGCGAGCGCTGAAGCTTTCTTT. It encodes CASSPASAEAFF. The chain links TRBV11-3 to TRBJ1-1; D remains unclear. V was cut by 5 bases and J by 6 bases, with 10 bases left in between. There are 12 residues in the CDR3. Germline lookup yields CDR1 SGHNT and CDR2 YENEEA.

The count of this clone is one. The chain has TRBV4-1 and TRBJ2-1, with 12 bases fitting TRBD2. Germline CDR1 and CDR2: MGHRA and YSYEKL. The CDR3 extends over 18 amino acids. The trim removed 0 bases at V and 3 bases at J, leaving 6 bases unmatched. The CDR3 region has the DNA TGCGCCAGCAGCCAAGAGCCTAGCGGGGGGGCCCTCTACAATGAGCAGTTCTTC. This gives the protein CASSQEPSGGALYNEQFF.